The 22 T cell receptor beta chains below come from one sample, sequenced in a study of T cells after yellow fever vaccination. TCRdb redid the calling of the 5' RACE reads with MiXCR, one entry per CDR3 protein. The sample has around 360,000 distinct CDR3 sequences; approximately 10% are singletons. The starting material was PBMCs, obtained on the day of the first yellow fever vaccination. Every receptor here comes from a man aged 18-30 years who received the YFV17D yellow fever vaccine.

This clonotype was counted only a few times. This chain uses TRBV20-1 with TRBJ1-5; the D gene is possibly TRBD1 (5 bases). V dropped 5 bases and J dropped 2 bases, with 10 bases sitting between them. The germline CDR1 and CDR2 sequences are DFQATT and SNEGSKA (reference sequence). CDR3 length: 13 amino acids. The CDR3 DNA reads TGCAGTGCTCCGATGGGGGGCAATCAGCCCCAGCATTTT. Protein: CSAPMGGNQPQHF.

This chain connects TRBV3-1 to TRBJ2-5; no clear D gene. The V end lost 3 bases, the J end lost 5 bases, and 13 bases lay between the germline ends. Per the germline V gene, CDR1 is LGHDT and CDR2 is YNNKEL (reference sequence). This CDR3 comprises 14 residues. CDR3 DNA sequence: TGTGCCAGCAGCCACTTTGAGACGAGTGAGACCCAGTACTTC. This codes for CASSHFETSETQYF.

This clonotype was detected only a few times. V is TRBV4-1 and J is TRBJ2-3; the D gene is possibly TRBD2 (6 bases). V was shortened by 4 bases and J by 5 bases, with 16 bases between the two germline ends. CDR3 length equals 15 residues. The V gene's germline CDR1 is MGHRA and CDR2 YSYEKL. In DNA form, the CDR3 reads TGCGCCAGCAGCCCCCTTGAGGGGCGGGGAGATACGCAGTATTTT. It yields the protein CASSPLEGRGDTQYF.

CDR3 amino acids: CASSQDWSSYNSPLHF. The CDR3 region has the DNA TGCGCCAGCAGCCAAGATTGGAGCTCCTATAATTCACCCCTCCACTTT. This rearrangement joins TRBV4-3 to TRBJ1-6, with D unresolved. In germline, CDR1 is LGHNA, CDR2 YSLEER. The CDR3 is made up of 16 amino acids. The V end lost 0 bases, the J end lost 0 bases, and 6 bases lay between the germline ends.

This clonotype was detected a few times. CDR3 in amino acids: CASSLRITNEKLFF. The CDR3 nucleotides read TGTGCCAGCAGCTTGCGAATAACTAATGAAAAACTGTTTTTT. The chain carries TRBV7-9 and TRBJ1-4; the D is unclear. The V gene's germline CDR1 is SEHNR and CDR2 FQNEAQ (reference sequence). This CDR3 is built from 14 residues. Trimming removed 3 bases at V and 1 base at J, with 6 bases between.

This clonotype was seen a handful of times. V gene TRBV5-1 combines with J gene TRBJ1-1, with 9 positions matching TRBD1. Losses at the gene ends were 0 bases for V and 5 bases for J; bases not matched to a gene: 11. The germline V gene encodes CDR1 SGHRS and CDR2 YFSETQ. The CDR3 is 17 residues long. The CDR3 spells CASSLDGPGTGLTEAFF. The CDR3 DNA sequence: TGCGCCAGCAGCTTGGATGGACCAGGGACAGGGCTGACTGAAGCTTTCTTT.

The CDR3 spells CASSLQDRKRKGYTF. CDR3 DNA sequence: TGTGCCAGCAGTTTACAGGACAGAAAGAGGAAGGGCTACACCTTC. V gene TRBV12-3 or TRBV12-4 combines with J gene TRBJ1-2; a weak D match, TRBD1 (6 bases). Deletions cut 2 bases from V and 8 bases from J, with 18 bases between. CDR3 length equals 15 residues.

J is TRBJ2-7 and V is TRBV7-9; no firm D call. V was clipped by 2 bases and J by 0 bases, with 14 bases between them. The CDR3 runs 16 residues. CDR1 and CDR2 (germline): SEHNR, FQNEAQ (reference sequence). The CDR3 loop reads CASSLSGLTDSYEQYF. The CDR3 DNA reads TGTGCCAGCAGCTTAAGTGGATTGACGGACTCCTACGAGCAGTACTTC. Full variable domain (missing parts from reference TRBV7-9 and TRBJ2-7): DTGVSQNPRHKITKRGQNVTFRCDPISEHNRLYWYRQTLGQGPEFLTYFQNEAQLEKSRLLSDRFSAERPKGSFSTLEIQRTEQGDSAMYLCASSLSGLTDSYEQYFGPGTRLTVT.

The V gene is TRBV5-6, the J gene TRBJ1-2, with D perhaps TRBD1 (5 bases). From germline, CDR1 is SGHDT and CDR2 YYEEEE. V was trimmed by 2 bases and J by 8 bases, leaving 16 bases between them. This CDR3 region has 14 residues. Written as DNA, the CDR3 is TGTGCCAGCAGCTTTCAGGGAGCCTATGGAGGCTACACCTTC. It specifies CASSFQGAYGGYTF.

In its sample, this clonotype was seen a few times. The rearrangement joins TRBV20-1 to TRBJ1-6; D gene uncertain. Germline V gives CDR1 DFQATT, CDR2 SNEGSKA (reference sequence). The CDR3 runs 13 residues. V shed 2 bases and J shed 7 bases, with 9 bases lying between them. DNA for the CDR3: TGCAGTGCTAGATTGGGTTGGAATTCACCCCTCCACTTT. This translates into CSARLGWNSPLHF.

This chain links TRBV12-3 or TRBV12-4 with TRBJ2-5; D uncertain. This CDR3 is built from 12 residues. The ends were cut back, 8 bases at V and 4 bases at J, with 11 bases in the middle. The CDR3 DNA reads as TGTGCCAGCCTGAAGGAGACAGAGACCCAGTACTTC. Amino acid sequence: CASLKETETQYF.

This clonotype was detected a few times. The chain uses TRBV10-3 and TRBJ2-5, with D tentatively TRBD1 or TRBD2 (5 bases each). V lost 4 bases and J 4 bases, leaving 10 bases between the germline ends. This CDR3 region has 13 residues. CDR1 ENHRY and CDR2 SYGVKD come from the germline V gene. CDR3 in amino acids: CAISGGRSETQYF. The CDR3, as DNA: TGTGCCATCAGTGGGGGACGATCAGAGACCCAGTACTTC.

CDR3 amino acids: CAISAGGVTDTQYF. The CDR3, as DNA: TGTGCCATCAGTGCAGGGGGTGTAACAGATACGCAGTATTTT. The V gene is TRBV10-3, the J gene TRBJ2-3; 7 nucleotides match TRBD1. V dropped 4 bases and J dropped 3; count of bases not matched to a gene: 4. CDR1 is ENHRY and CDR2 is SYGVKD in the germline V gene. The length of the CDR3 is 14 residues.

This clonotype was detected a few times. This chain links TRBV20-1 with TRBJ1-4; D unresolved. This CDR3 contains 11 residues. Germline V gene data show CDR1 as DFQATT and CDR2 as SNEGSKA (reference sequence). The ends were cut back, 4 bases at V and 9 bases at J, with 9 bases in the middle. As DNA, the CDR3 is TGCAGTGCTATCGAAGGGAAAAAACTGTTTTTT. Translation: CSAIEGKKLFF.

The chain recombines TRBV7-2 with TRBJ2-7, with unresolved D. The V gene's germline CDR1 is SGHTA and CDR2 FQGNSA. The CDR3 is 13 residues long. V lost 2 bases, J lost 0 bases, and 5 bases lay in between. CDR3 protein: CASSLHSSYEQYF. As DNA, the CDR3 is TGTGCCAGCAGCTTACACAGCTCCTACGAGCAGTACTTC.

The chain joins TRBV7-2 to TRBJ1-2; no firm D call. The CDR3 has 14 amino acids. The germline V and J ends were trimmed by 5 bases and 0 bases, with 10 bases remaining between them. Per the germline V gene, CDR1 is SGHTA and CDR2 is FQGNSA. Written as DNA, the CDR3 is TGTGCCAGCAGCCGAAGACCGACTAACTATGGCTACACCTTC. This translates into CASSRRPTNYGYTF. Based on the CDR3 plus reference TRBV7-2 and TRBJ1-2, the full variable domain is GAGVSQSPSNKVTEKGKDVELRCDPISGHTALYWYRQSLGQGLEFLIYFQGNSAPDKSGLPSDRFSAERTGGSVSTLTIQRTQQEDSAVYLCASSRRPTNYGYTFGSGTRLTVV.

This rearrangement joins TRBV11-2 to TRBJ2-3; 7 bases agree with TRBD1. After removal of 4 bases from V and 4 bases from J, the junction contained 11 bases not matched to a gene. The CDR3 runs 16 residues. Looked up from germline, CDR1 is SGHAT and CDR2 is FQNNGV. The CDR3 sequence: CASSSLRGPASDTQYF. In DNA form, the CDR3 reads TGTGCCAGCAGCTCGCTGAGGGGGCCCGCGTCAGATACGCAGTATTTT.

This clonotype occurred a few times. This sequence joins TRBV4-2 and TRBJ2-7; D is unclear. The CDR3 has 13 residues. The germline V gene has CDR1 LGHNA and CDR2 YNFKEQ. Trimming removed 3 bases at V and 2 bases at J, with 8 bases between. CDR3 region: CASSHRATYEQYF. The CDR3 DNA follows: TGTGCCAGCAGCCACCGGGCTACCTACGAGCAGTACTTC.

A few counts support this clonotype. V is TRBV20-1 and J is TRBJ2-1; TRBD2 aligns across 9 bases. Trimming took 5 bases from V and 3 from J; bases not matched to a gene: 17. The CDR3 length is 18 residues. Looked up from germline, CDR1 is DFQATT and CDR2 is SNEGSKA (reference sequence). DNA of the CDR3: TGCAGTGCTTCTAAAGGACTCCTCGGCGGGGGGGGCTACAATGAGCAGTTCTTC. Its protein is CSASKGLLGGGGYNEQFF.

There are a few counts of this clonotype. The V call is TRBV3-1, the J call TRBJ2-5; 8 nucleotides line up with TRBD2. The CDR3 sequence is 13 residues long. The junction had 5 bases not matched to a gene; V was cut back by 7 bases and J by 4 bases. The germline V gene has CDR1 LGHDT and CDR2 YNNKEL (reference sequence). The CDR3 coding sequence is TGTGCCAGCACCCGGGAGGGCATAGAGACCCAGTACTTC. This encodes CASTREGIETQYF.

This chain joins TRBV12-3 or TRBV12-4 and TRBJ1-5; 8 bases are a match to TRBD1. V was clipped by 4 bases and J by 0 bases; unmatched bases: 5. The CDR3 has 16 amino acids. The chain's CDR3 is CASSSPGQVSNQPQHF. The CDR3, as DNA: TGTGCCAGCAGTTCTCCGGGACAGGTTAGCAATCAGCCCCAGCATTTT.

This clonotype was detected many times. The rearrangement uses TRBV3-1 and TRBJ1-5, with D perhaps TRBD1 (6 bases). Germline lookup yields CDR1 LGHDT and CDR2 YNNKEL (reference sequence). V lost 3 bases to trimming and J lost 6 bases, with 9 bases between them. CDR3 length equals 13 residues. In nucleotides, the CDR3 is TGTGCCAGCAGCCATTACAGGGCTCAGCCCCAGCATTTT. Protein sequence: CASSHYRAQPQHF.